A selection of T cell receptor beta chains follows, all from one sample in a study of blood T cell repertoires in COVID-19. Using immunoSEQ multiplex PCR, the repertoire was profiled, and TCRdb retains in-frame clones only, with some absent. The table lists over 300,000 clones, 90% of them singletons. The sequenced sample was peripheral blood. The receptors were gathered from a man aged 18 to 30 with active or convalescent COVID-19. Each CDR3 is given with its conserved first and last residue. D genes are given only for firm matches. Clone size is stated in some rows and not others, as once, few, many or a class when expanded.

J gene	D gene	V gene	clone size	CDR3 DNA	CDR3 protein
TRBJ1-3	-	TRBV6-5	-	TGTGCCAGCAGTTACTCCCTGGACTCGGCTGGAAACACCATATATTTT	CASSYSLDSAGNTIYF
TRBJ1-4	TRBD1	TRBV28	-	TGTGCCAGCAGTTTAGGACAGGGGGGGGAAAAACTGTTTTTT	CASSLGQGGEKLFF
TRBJ2-7	TRBD1	TRBV5-1	-	TGCGCCAGCAGCCCCGGACAGGGTTTCAACGAGCAGTACTTC	CASSPGQGFNEQYF
TRBJ2-7	-	TRBV18	-	TGTGCCAGCTCACCGGGTGACAACTCCTACGAGCAGTACTTC	CASSPGDNSYEQYF
TRBJ1-6	-	TRBV27	-	TGTGCCAGCAGCCTTGACAGGAGGATTCATAATTCACCCCTCCACTTT	CASSLDRRIHNSPLHF
TRBJ2-1	-	TRBV2	-	TGTGCCAGCAGTGTAGGGGTCGGTGAGCAGTTCTTC	CASSVGVGEQFF
TRBJ1-2	TRBD1	TRBV5-4	-	TGTGCCAGCCGCGAGATGACAGGGACAGATAACTATGGCTACACCTTC	CASREMTGTDNYGYTF
TRBJ2-3	TRBD1	TRBV6-6	-	TGTGCCAGCAGTTATTCCGGTGGGCAGGGGGCAGATACGCAGTATTTT	CASSYSGGQGADTQYF
TRBJ1-2	TRBD1	TRBV12-3/TRBV12-4	-	TGTGCCAGCAGTTTTGAGGGGGCGCTTGGCTACACCTTC	CASSFEGALGYTF
TRBJ1-1	TRBD1	TRBV11-2	-	TGTGCCAGCAGCCACAGGGGGGGCGGGAACACTGAAGCTTTCTTT	CASSHRGGGNTEAFF
TRBJ1-5	TRBD1	TRBV2	-	TGTGCCAGCAGTGAGGGACAGGGTAATCAGCCCCAGCATTTT	CASSEGQGNQPQHF
TRBJ1-2	-	TRBV7-2	-	TGTGCCAGCAGTGTTACGGTGGGCATGCCGTCCGGCTACACCTTC	CASSVTVGMPSGYTF
TRBJ2-5	TRBD2	TRBV28	-	TGTGCCAGCAGAAGTAGCGGGAGCAAGGAGACCCAGTACTTC	CASRSSGSKETQYF
TRBJ1-1	-	TRBV25-1	-	TGTGCCAGCAGTGAATATATTCGCGGGGGACCGAACACTGAAGCTTTCTTT	CASSEYIRGGPNTEAFF
TRBJ1-6	-	TRBV3-1/TRBV3-2	-	TGTGCCAGCAGCCAAAACCGGAATTCACCCCTCCACTTT	CASSQNRNSPLHF
TRBJ2-1	TRBD2	TRBV3-1/TRBV3-2	-	TGTGCCAGCAGCTATGGACTAGCCAATGAGCAGTTCTTC	CASSYGLANEQFF
TRBJ1-2	-	TRBV4-3	-	TGCGCCAGCAGCCTCATCAGGGGAGGGCAAAAAGCCTATGGCTACACCTTC	CASSLIRGGQKAYGYTF
TRBJ1-1	TRBD1	TRBV9	-	TGTGCCAGCAGCGCAAGACAGGGCACTGAAGCTTTCTTT	CASSARQGTEAFF
TRBJ1-1	-	TRBV12-3/TRBV12-4	-	TGTGCCAGCACCCGGGGGGCCCACACTGAAGCTTTCTTT	CASTRGAHTEAFF
TRBJ1-5	TRBD1	TRBV19	-	TGTGCCAGTAGTCGGACAGGGGGGCACTATCAGCCCCAGCATTTT	CASSRTGGHYQPQHF
TRBJ1-1	-	TRBV12-3/TRBV12-4	-	TGTGCCAGCAGTTTATTGGGCGCTACTGAAGCTTTCTTT	CASSLLGATEAFF
TRBJ1-1	-	TRBV7-9	-	TGTGCCAGCACCTTGGGAGGTGCGGGCAGTGCCACTGAAGCTTTCTTT	CASTLGGAGSATEAFF
TRBJ2-1	TRBD2	TRBV6-2/TRBV6-3	-	TGTGCCAGCAGTTACTCCCCGACTAGCGGGAGTAATCTAGATGAGCAGTTCTTC	CASSYSPTSGSNLDEQFF
TRBJ1-1	TRBD1	TRBV6-2/TRBV6-3	-	TGTGCCAGCAGTTACAGGGGGCTCGGCACTGAAGCTTTCTTT	CASSYRGLGTEAFF
TRBJ2-1	-	TRBV11-2	-	TGTGCCAGCAGACCAGGGGCCTCCATCTACAATGAGCAGTTCTTC	CASRPGASIYNEQFF
TRBJ1-5	-	TRBV18	-	TGTGCCAGCTCACCAGGCAGAAATCAGCCCCAGCATTTT	CASSPGRNQPQHF
TRBJ2-1	TRBD2	TRBV7-2	-	TGTGCCAGCAGCCCGGGACTAGCGGGTTTCCTAACGGAGCAGTTCTTC	CASSPGLAGFLTEQFF
TRBJ2-3	TRBD1	TRBV7-9	many	TGTGCCAGCAGCCACCTAACGGTCGCAGGGGGCAGCGATACGCAGTATTTT	CASSHLTVAGGSDTQYF
TRBJ2-1	TRBD2	TRBV9	-	TGTGCCAGCAGCGTAGGTGGGGGAGGGCCTTACAATGAGCAGTTCTTC	CASSVGGGGPYNEQFF
TRBJ2-7	TRBD2	TRBV6-1	-	TGTGCCAGCAGTGAAACTCGTTTAATAGCGGGTAGCTCCTACGAGCAGTACTTC	CASSETRLIAGSSYEQYF
TRBJ1-4	-	TRBV2	-	TGTGCCAGCAGTGAAGCGAGTTGGGGGGAGGAAGGTGAAAAACTGTTTTTT	CASSEASWGEEGEKLFF
TRBJ2-1	TRBD1	TRBV9	-	TGTGCCAGCAGCCCCCGACAGGGGGCAAGGAATGAGCAGTTCTTC	CASSPRQGARNEQFF
TRBJ2-2	TRBD2	TRBV19	-	TGTGCCAGCTATGTGGGGGGGGCGAACACCGGGGAGCTGTTTTTT	CASYVGGANTGELFF
TRBJ1-6	-	TRBV4-2	-	TGTGCCAGCAGCCAAGAAAGGAGCTCCTATAATTCACCCCTCCACTTT	CASSQERSSYNSPLHF
TRBJ1-5	TRBD1	TRBV2	few	TGTGCCAGCAGACCGACAGGGGGCGAGGGTCAGCCCCAGCATTTT	CASRPTGGEGQPQHF
TRBJ2-1	TRBD1	TRBV6-2/TRBV6-3	few	TGTGCCAGCAGCAGGAAGGGGACAGGGAATTGGGGAGAGCAGTTCTTC	CASSRKGTGNWGEQFF
TRBJ1-2	TRBD1	TRBV6-5	-	TGTGCCAGCAGTTGGACAGGAGCCTATGGCTACACCTTC	CASSWTGAYGYTF
TRBJ1-3	-	TRBV14	-	TGTGCCAGCAGCTATGGACTGAACTCTGGAAACACCATATATTTT	CASSYGLNSGNTIYF
TRBJ2-5	TRBD1	TRBV12-5	-	TGTGCTAGTGGTACCCATGGGGGACGACAGGGGGGAATCCGACAAGAGACCCAGTACTTC	CASGTHGGRQGGIRQETQYF